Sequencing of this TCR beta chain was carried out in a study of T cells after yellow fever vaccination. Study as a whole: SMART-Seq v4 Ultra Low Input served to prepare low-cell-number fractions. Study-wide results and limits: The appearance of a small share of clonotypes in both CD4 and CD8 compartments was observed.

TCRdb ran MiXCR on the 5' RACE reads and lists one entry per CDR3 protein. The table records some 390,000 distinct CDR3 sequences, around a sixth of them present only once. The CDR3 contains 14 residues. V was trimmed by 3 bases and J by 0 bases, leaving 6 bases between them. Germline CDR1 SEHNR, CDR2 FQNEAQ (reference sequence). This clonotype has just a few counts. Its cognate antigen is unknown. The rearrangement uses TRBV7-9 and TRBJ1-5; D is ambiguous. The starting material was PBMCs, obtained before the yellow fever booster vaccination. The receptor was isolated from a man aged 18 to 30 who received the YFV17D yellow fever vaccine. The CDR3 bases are TGTGCCAGCAGCTTTACGGATAGCAATCAGCCCCAGCATTTT. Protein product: CASSFTDSNQPQHF.